Sequencing of this TCR beta chain was carried out in a study of Ad26.COV2.S vaccination and SARS-CoV-2 variants. Described treatment: roughly 18 received Ad26.COV2.S at low or high dose, single or two shots; about 5 received placebo; per-sample allocation not given. Sampling was done on day 63 after the first vaccine or placebo injection. A Boston adult aged 18-55 years was the donor. Some clones are missing from TCRdb's copy, which holds only in-frame ones; the method was immunoSEQ multiplex PCR. The repertoire has a few hundred thousand clones, around 90% of them found once; the top ten carry 12%. This clone has just one count. The sample consisted of peripheral blood, taken in a trial of Ad26.COV2.S vaccine versus placebo. The clonotype was recovered from a person aged 18-60 years who received the Ad26.COV2.S COVID-19 vaccine or a placebo.

Written as DNA, the CDR3 is TGCGCCAGCAGCCTAAGACAGGGGTATAATGAAAAACTGTTTTTT. It is translated as CASSLRQGYNEKLFF. The V gene is TRBV4-3, the J gene TRBJ1-4; 8 bases are a match to TRBD1. CDR3 length equals 15 residues. Germline CDR1 LGHNA, CDR2 YSLEER. The V and J ends lost 4 bases and 4 bases, in that order; junction bases with no gene match: 5.